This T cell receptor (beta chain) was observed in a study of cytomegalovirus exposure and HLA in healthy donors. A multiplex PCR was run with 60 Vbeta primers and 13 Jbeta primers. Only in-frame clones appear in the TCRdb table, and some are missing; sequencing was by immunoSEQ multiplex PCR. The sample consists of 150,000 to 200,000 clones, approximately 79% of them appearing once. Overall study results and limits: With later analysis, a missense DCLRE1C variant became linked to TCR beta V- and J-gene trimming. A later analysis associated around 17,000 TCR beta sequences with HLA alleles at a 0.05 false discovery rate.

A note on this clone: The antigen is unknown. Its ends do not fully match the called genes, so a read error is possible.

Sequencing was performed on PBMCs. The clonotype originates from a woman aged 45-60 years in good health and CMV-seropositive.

The CDR3 loop reads CASSQGQGAYNEQFF. The CDR3 nucleotides read TGTGCTAGCAGCCAGGGACAGGGCGCCTACAATGAGCAGTTCTTC. The J gene is TRBJ2-1, the V gene TRBV7-7, with 9 bases lining up with TRBD1. The germline gives CDR1 SSHAT, CDR2 FNYEAQ (reference sequence). The CDR3 totals 15 residues.